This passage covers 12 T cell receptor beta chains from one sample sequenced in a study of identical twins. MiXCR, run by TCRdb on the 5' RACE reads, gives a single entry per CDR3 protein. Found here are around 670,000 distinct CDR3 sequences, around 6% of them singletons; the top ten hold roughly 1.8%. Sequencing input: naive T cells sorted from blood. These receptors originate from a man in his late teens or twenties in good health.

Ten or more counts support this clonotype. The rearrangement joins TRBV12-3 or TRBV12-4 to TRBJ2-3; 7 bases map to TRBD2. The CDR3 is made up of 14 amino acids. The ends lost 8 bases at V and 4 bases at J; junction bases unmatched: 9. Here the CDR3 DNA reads TGTGCCAGCCATATTGCTGGGAGGGCAGATACGCAGTATTTT. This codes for CASHIAGRADTQYF.

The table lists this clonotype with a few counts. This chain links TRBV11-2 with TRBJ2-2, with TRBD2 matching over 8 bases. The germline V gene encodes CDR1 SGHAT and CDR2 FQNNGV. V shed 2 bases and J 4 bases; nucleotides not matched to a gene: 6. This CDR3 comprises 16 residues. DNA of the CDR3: TGTGCCAGCAGCTTACTGGGACTAGTGGTCACCGGGGAGCTGTTTTTT. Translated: CASSLLGLVVTGELFF. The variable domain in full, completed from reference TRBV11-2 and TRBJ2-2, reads EAGVAQSPRYKIIEKRQSVAFWCNPISGHATLYWYQQILGQGPKLLIQFQNNGVVDDSQLPKDRFSAERLKGVDSTLKIQPAKLEDSAVYLCASSLLGLVVTGELFFGEGSRLTVL.

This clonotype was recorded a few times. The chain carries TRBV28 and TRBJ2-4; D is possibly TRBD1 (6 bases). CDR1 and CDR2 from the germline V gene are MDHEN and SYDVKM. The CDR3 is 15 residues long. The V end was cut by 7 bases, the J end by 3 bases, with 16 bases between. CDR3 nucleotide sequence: TGTGCCAGCACGGGGCCAGGGGCGGGCAAAAACATTCAGTACTTC. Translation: CASTGPGAGKNIQYF.

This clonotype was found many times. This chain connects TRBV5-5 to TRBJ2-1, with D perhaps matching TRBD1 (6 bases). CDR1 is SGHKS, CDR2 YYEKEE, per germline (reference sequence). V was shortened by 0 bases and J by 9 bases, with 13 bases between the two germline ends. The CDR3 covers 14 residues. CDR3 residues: CASSLGIPGAEQFF. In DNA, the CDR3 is TGTGCCAGCAGCTTGGGAATTCCAGGGGCTGAGCAGTTCTTC.

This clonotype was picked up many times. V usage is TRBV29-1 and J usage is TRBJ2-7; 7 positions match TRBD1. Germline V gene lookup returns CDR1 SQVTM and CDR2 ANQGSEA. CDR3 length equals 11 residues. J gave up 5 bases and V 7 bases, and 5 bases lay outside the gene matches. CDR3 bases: TGCAGCGCCCTAGACAGGGACGAGCAGTACTTC. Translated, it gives CSALDRDEQYF.

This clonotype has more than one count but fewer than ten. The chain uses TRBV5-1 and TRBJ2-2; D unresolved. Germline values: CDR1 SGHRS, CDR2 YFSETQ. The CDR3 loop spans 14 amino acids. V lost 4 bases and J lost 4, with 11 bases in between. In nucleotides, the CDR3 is TGCGCCAGCAGCCTCCGGGTCCCCACCGGGGAGCTGTTTTTT. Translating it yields CASSLRVPTGELFF.

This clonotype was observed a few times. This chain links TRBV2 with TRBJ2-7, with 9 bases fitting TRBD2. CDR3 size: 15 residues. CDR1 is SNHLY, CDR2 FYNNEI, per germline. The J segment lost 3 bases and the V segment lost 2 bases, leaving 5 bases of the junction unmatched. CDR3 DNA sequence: TGTGCCAGCAGTGAAATGGCGGGAGGGATCTACGAGCAGTACGTC. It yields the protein CASSEMAGGIYEQYV.

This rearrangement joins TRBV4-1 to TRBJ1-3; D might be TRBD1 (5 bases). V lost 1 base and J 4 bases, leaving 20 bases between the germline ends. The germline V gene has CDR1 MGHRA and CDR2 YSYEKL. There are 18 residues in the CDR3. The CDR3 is CASSQGSLGGPVGNTIYF. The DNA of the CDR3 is TGCGCCAGCAGCCAAGGGAGTCTGGGGGGTCCTGTGGGAAACACCATATATTTT.

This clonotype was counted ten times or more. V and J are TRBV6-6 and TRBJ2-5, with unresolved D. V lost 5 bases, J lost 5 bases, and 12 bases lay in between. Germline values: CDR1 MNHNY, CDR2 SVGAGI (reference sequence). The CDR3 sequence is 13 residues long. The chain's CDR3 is CASSPIVGETQYF. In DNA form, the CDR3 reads TGTGCCAGCAGTCCCATCGTGGGCGAGACCCAGTACTTC.

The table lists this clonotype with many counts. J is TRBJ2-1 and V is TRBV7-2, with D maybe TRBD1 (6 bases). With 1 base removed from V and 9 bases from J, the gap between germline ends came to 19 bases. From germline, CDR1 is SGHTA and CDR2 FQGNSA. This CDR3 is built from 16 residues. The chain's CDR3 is CASSLGLYRVNPEQFF. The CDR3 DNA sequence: TGTGCCAGCAGCTTAGGGCTTTACAGGGTGAACCCTGAGCAGTTCTTC.

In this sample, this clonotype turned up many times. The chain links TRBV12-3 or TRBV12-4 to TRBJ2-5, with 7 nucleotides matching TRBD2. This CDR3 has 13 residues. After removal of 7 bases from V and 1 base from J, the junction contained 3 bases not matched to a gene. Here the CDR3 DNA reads TGTGCCAGCACATTAGCGGGCCAAGAGACCCAGTACTTC. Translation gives CASTLAGQETQYF.

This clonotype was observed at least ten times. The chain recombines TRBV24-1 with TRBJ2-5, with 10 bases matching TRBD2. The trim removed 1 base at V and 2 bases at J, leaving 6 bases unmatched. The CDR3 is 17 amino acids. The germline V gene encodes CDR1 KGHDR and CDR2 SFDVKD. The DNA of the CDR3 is TGTGCCACCAGTGATTTAAACGAACTAGCGGGACAAGAGACCCAGTACTTC. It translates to CATSDLNELAGQETQYF.